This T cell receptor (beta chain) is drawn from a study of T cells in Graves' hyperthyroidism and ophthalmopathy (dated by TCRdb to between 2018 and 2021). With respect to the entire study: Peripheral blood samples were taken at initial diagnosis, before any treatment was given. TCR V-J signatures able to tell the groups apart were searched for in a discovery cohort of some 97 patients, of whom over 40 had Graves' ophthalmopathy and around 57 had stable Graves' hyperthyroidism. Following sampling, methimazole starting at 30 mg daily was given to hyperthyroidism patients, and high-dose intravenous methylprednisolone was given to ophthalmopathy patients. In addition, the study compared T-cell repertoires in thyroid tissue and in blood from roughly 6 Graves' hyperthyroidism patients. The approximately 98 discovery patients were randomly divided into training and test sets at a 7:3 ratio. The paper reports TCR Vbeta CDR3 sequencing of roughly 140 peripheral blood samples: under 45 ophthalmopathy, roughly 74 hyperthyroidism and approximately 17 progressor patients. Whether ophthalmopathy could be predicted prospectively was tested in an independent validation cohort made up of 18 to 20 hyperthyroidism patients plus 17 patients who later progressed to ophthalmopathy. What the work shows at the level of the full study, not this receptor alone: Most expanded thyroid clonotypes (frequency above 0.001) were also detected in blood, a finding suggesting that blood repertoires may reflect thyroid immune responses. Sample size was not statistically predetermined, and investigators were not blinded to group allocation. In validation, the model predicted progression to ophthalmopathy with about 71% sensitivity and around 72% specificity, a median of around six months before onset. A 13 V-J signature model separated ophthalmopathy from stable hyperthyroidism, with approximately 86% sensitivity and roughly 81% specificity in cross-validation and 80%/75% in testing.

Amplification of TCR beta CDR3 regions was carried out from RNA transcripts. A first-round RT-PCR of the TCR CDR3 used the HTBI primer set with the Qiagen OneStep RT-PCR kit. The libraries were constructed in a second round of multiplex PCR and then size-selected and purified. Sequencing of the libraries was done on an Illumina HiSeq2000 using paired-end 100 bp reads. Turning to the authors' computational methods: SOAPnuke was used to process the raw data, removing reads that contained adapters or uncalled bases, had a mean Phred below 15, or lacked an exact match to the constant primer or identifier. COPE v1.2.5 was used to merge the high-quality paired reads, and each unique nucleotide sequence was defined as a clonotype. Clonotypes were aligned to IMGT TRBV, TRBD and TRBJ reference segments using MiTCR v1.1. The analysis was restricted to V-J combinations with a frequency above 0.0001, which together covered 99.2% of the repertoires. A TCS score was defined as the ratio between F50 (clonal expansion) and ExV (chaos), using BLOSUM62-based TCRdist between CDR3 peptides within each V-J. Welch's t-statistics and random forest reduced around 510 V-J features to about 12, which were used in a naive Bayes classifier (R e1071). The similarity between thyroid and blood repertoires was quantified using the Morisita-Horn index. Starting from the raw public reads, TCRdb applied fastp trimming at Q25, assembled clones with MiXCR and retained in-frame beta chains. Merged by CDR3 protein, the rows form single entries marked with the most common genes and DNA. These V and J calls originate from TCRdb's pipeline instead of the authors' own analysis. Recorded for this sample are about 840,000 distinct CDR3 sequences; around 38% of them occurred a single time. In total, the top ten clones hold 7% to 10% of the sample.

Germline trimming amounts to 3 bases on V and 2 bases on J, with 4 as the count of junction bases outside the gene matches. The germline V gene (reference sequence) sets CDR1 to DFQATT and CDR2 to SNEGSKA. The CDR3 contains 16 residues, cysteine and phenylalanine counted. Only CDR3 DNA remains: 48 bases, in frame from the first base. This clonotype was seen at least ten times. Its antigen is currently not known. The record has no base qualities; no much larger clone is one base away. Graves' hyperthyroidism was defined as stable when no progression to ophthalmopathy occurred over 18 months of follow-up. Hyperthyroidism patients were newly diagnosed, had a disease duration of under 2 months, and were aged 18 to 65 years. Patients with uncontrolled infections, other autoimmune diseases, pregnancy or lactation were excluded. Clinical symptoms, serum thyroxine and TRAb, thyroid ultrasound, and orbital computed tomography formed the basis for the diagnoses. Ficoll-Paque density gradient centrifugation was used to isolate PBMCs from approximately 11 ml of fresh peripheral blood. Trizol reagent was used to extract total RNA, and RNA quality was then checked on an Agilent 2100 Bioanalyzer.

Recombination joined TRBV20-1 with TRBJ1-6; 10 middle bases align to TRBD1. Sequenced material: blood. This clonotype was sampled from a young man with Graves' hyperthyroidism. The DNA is TGCAGTGCTAGCGGAGGGACAGGGGCCTATAATTCACCCCTCCACTTT. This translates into CSASGGTGAYNSPLHF.